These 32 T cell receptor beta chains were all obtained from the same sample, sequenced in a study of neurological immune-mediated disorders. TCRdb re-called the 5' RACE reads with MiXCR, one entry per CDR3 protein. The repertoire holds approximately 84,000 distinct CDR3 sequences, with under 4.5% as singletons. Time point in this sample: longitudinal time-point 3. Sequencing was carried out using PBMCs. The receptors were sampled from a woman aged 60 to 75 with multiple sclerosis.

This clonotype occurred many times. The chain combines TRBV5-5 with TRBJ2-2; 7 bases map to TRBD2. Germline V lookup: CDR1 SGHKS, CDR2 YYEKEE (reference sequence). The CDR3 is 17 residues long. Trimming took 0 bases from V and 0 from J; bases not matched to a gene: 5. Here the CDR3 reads CASSLARGGTNTGELFF. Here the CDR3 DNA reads TGTGCCAGCAGCTTGGCTCGCGGGGGAACGAACACCGGGGAGCTGTTTTTT.

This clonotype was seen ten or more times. The CDR3 here is CASSLSVEQYF. The DNA for the CDR3 is TGTGCCAGCAGCTTAAGCGTCGAGCAGTACTTC. The chain is built from TRBV7-2 and TRBJ2-7; D not resolved. This CDR3 is built from 11 residues. Trimming pared 2 bases from V and 6 bases from J, leaving 5 bases between. Germline CDR1 SGHTA, CDR2 FQGNSA.

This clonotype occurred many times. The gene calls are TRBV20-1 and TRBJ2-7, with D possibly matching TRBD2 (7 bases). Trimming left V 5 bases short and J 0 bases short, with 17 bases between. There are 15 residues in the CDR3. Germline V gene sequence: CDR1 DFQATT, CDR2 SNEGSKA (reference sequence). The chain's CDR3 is CSADDGQRGSYEQYF. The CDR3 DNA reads TGCAGTGCTGATGATGGACAGCGGGGCTCCTACGAGCAGTACTTC.

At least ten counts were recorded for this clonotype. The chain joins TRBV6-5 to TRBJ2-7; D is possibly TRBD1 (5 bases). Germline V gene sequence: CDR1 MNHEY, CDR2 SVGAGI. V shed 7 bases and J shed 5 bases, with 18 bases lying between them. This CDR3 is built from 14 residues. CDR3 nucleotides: TGTGCCAGCATGACCCGAAGGGGCTTCAACGAGCAGTACTTC. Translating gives CASMTRRGFNEQYF.

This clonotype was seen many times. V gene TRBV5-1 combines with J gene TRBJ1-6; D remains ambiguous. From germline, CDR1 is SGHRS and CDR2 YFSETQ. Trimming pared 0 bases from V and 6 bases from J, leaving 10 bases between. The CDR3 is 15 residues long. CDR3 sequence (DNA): TGCGCCAGCAGCTTGGCGCCGGATGTTAATTCACCCCTCCACTTT. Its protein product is CASSLAPDVNSPLHF.

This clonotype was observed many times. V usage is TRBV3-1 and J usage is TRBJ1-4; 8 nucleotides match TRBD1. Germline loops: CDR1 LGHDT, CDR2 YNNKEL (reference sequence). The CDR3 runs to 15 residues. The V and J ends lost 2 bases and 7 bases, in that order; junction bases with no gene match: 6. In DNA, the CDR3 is TGTGCCAGCAGCCAAAAAACAGGGGGAGCTGAAAAACTGTTTTTT. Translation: CASSQKTGGAEKLFF.

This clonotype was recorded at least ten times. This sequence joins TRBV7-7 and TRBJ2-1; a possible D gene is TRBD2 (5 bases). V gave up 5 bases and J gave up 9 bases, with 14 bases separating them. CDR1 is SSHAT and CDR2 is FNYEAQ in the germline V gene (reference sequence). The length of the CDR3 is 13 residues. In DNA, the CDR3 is TGTGCCAGCAGCCGGACTGCTAACAGTGAGCAGTTCTTC. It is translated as CASSRTANSEQFF.

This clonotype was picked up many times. In DNA, the CDR3 is TGTGCCAGCAGCTTAGACGGGAGGGGTGAAAAACTGTTTTTT. Its translation is CASSLDGRGEKLFF. The chain uses TRBV7-2 and TRBJ1-4; tentatively, D is TRBD1 (5 bases). The CDR3 runs 14 residues. Germline-derived CDR1 and CDR2 are SGHTA and FQGNSA. Trimming left V 1 base short and J 7 bases short, with 10 bases between.

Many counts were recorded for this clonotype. CDR3 sequence: CASSFVGQQETQYF. In nucleotides, the CDR3 is TGCGCCAGCAGTTTTGTAGGACAGCAAGAGACCCAGTACTTC. The chain is built from TRBV5-1 and TRBJ2-5, with D perhaps matching TRBD1 (6 bases). The CDR3 extends over 14 amino acids. Germline CDR1 is SGHRS and CDR2 is YFSETQ. Trimming removed 5 bases from V and 2 bases from J, with 13 bases in between.

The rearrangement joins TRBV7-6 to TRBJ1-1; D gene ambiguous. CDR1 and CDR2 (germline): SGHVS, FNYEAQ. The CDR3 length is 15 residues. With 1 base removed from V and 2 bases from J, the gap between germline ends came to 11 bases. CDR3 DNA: TGTGCCAGCAGCTTAGGGGTTGGGTATAACACTGAAGCTTTCTTT. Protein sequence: CASSLGVGYNTEAFF.

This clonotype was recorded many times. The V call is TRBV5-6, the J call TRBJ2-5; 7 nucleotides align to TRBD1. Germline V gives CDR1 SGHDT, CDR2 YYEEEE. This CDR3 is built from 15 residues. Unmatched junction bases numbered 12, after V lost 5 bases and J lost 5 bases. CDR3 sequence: CASRELGQSTETQYF. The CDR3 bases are TGTGCCAGCAGGGAACTGGGACAGTCAACGGAGACCCAGTACTTC.

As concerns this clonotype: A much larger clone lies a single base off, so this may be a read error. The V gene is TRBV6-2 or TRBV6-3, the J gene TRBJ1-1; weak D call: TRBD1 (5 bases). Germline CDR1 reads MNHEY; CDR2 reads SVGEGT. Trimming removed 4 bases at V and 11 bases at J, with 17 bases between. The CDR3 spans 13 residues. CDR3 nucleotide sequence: TGTGCCAGCAGTTCATGGGACTCTATGTTGGCTTTCTTT. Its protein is CASSSWDSMLAFF.

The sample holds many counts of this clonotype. CDR3 region: CASSQRTGVNEQFF. The CDR3, as DNA: TGTGCCAGCAGCCAAAGGACAGGGGTCAATGAGCAGTTCTTC. The V gene is TRBV7-8, the J gene TRBJ2-1, with 9 bases identical to TRBD1. This CDR3 region has 14 residues. Germline assignment: CDR1 SGHVS and CDR2 FQNEAQ. J was trimmed by 6 bases and V by 5 bases; bases with no gene match: 5.

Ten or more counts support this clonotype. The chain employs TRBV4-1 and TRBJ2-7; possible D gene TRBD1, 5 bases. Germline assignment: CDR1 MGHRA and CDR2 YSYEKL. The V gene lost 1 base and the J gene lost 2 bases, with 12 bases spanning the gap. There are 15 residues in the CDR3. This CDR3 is CASSQGRGRTYEQYF. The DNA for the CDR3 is TGCGCCAGCAGCCAAGGAAGGGGCAGAACCTACGAGCAGTACTTC.

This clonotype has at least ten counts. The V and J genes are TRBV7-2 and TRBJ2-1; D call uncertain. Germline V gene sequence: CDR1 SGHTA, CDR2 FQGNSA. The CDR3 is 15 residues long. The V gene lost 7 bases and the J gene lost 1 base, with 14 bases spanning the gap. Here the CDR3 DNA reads TGTGCCAGCACCCAGGTGGTTGGATCCTACAATGAGCAGTTCTTC. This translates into CASTQVVGSYNEQFF.

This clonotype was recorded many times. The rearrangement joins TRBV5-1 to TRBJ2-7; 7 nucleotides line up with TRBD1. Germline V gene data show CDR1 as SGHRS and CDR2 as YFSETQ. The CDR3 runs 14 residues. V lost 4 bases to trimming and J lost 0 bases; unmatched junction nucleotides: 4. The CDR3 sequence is CASSPGTVSYEQYF. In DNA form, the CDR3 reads TGCGCCAGCAGCCCCGGGACAGTCTCCTACGAGCAGTACTTC.

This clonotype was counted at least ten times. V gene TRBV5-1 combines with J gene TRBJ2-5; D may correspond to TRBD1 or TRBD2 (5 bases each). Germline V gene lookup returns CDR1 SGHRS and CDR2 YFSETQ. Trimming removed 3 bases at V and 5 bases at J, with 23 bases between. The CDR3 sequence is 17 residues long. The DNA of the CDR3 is TGCGCCAGCAGCTCCCGGCGAGGGGACGCCCGCGCGGAGACCCAGTACTTC. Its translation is CASSSRRGDARAETQYF.

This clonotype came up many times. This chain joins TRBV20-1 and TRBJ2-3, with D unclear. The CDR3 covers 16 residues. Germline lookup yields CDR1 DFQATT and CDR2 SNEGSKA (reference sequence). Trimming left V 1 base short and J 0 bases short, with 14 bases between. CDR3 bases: TGCAGTGCTAGAGGCCTCGGAACACCTAGCACAGATACGCAGTATTTT. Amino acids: CSARGLGTPSTDTQYF.

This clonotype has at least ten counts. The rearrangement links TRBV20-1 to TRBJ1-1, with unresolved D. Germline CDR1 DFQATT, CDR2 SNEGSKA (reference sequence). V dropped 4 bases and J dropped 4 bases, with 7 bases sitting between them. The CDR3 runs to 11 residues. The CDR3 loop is CSATRATEAFF. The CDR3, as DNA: TGCAGTGCTACTCGGGCCACTGAAGCTTTCTTT.

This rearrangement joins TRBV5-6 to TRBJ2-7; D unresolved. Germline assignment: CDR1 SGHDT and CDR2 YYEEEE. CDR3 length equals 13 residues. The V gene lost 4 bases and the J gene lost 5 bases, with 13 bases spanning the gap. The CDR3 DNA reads TGTGCCAGCAGCCCAACAATGGTGGACGAGCAGTACTTC. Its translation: CASSPTMVDEQYF.

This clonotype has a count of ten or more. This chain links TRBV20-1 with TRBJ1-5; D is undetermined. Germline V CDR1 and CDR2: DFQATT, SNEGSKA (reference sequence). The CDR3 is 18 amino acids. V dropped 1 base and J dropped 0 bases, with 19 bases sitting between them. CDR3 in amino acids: CSARGISKGGISNQPQHF. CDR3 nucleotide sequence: TGCAGTGCTAGAGGAATATCTAAGGGAGGGATTAGCAATCAGCCCCAGCATTTT.

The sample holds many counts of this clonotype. This CDR3 reads CASTLGTMNTEAFF. CDR3 sequence (DNA): TGCGCCAGCACCCTAGGGACGATGAACACTGAAGCTTTCTTT. The chain combines TRBV5-1 with TRBJ1-1, with D perhaps matching TRBD1 (5 bases). Looked up from germline, CDR1 is SGHRS and CDR2 is YFSETQ. V lost 6 bases, J lost 0 bases, and 12 bases lay in between. The CDR3 contains 14 residues. Supplemented by reference TRBV5-1 and TRBJ1-1, the full variable domain reads KAGVTQTPRYLIKTRGQQVTLSCSPISGHRSVSWYQQTPGQGLQFLFEYFSETQRNKGNFPGRFSGRQFSNSRSEMNVSTLELGDSALYLCASTLGTMNTEAFFGQGTRLTVV.

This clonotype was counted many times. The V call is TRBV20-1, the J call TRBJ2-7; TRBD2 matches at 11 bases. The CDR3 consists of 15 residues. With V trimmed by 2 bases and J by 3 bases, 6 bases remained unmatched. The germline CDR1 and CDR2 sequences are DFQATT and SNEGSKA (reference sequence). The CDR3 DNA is TGCAGTGCTAGACCGGGACTAGCGGCTGGCTACGAGCAGTACTTC. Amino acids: CSARPGLAAGYEQYF.

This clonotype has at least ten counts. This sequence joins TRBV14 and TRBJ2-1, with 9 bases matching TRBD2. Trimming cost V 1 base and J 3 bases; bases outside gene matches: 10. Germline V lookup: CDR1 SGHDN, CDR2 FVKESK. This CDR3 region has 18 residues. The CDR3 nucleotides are TGTGCCAGCAGCCAAGTAAGAGGACTAGCGAGGGACTACAATGAGCAGTTCTTC. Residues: CASSQVRGLARDYNEQFF.

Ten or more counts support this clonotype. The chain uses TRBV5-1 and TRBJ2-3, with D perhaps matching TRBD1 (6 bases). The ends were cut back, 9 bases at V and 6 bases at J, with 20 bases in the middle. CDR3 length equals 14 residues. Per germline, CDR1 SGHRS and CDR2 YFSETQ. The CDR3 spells CATRGPRVWDTQYF. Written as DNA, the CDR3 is TGCGCCACCAGGGGACCGAGGGTCTGGGATACGCAGTATTTT.

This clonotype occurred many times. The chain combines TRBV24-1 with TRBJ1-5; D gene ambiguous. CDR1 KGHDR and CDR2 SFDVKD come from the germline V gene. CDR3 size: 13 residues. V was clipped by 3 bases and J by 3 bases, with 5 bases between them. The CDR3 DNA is TGTGCCACCAGTGATGGGTCCAATCAGCCCCAGCATTTT. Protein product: CATSDGSNQPQHF.

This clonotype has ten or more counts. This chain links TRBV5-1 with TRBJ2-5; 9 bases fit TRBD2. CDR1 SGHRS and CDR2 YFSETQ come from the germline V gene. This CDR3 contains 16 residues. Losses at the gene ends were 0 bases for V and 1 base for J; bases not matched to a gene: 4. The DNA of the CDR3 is TGCGCCAGCAGCTTGGGCCCAGCGGGGGGCCAAGAGACCCAGTACTTC. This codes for CASSLGPAGGQETQYF.

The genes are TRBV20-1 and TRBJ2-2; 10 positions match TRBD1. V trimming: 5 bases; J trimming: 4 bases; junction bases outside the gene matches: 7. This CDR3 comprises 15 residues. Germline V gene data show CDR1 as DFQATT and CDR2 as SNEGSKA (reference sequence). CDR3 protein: CSAFRQGAATGELFF. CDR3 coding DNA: TGCAGTGCTTTCCGACAGGGGGCGGCCACCGGGGAGCTGTTTTTT.

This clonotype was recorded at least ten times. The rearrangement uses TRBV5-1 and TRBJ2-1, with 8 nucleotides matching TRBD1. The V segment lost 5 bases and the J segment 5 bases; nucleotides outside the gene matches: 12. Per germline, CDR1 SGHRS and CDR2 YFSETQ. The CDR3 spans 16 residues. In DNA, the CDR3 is TGCGCCAGCAGTCCATCTGCAGGGGGCGCCGACAATGAGCAGTTCTTC. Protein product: CASSPSAGGADNEQFF.

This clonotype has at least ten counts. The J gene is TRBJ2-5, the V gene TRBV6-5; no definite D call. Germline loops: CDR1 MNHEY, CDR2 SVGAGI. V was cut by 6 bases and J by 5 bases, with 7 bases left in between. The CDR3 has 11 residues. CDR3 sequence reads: CASREIETQYF. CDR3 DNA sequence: TGTGCCAGCAGGGAAATCGAGACCCAGTACTTC.

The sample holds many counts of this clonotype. CDR3 coding DNA: TGCGCCAGCAGCTTGGCCCGGACAGGACGGTCCCTAGATGATGAGCAGTTCTTC. Residues: CASSLARTGRSLDDEQFF. V usage is TRBV5-1 and J usage is TRBJ2-1; 7 bases are shared with TRBD1. Germline CDR1 SGHRS, CDR2 YFSETQ. The CDR3 is made up of 18 amino acids. V shed 0 bases and J 8 bases; nucleotides not matched to a gene: 17.

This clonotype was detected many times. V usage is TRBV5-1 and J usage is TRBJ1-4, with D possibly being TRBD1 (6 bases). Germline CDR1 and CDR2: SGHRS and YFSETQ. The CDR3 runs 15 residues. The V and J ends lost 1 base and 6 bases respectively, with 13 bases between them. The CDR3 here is CASSLSTGRDEKLFF. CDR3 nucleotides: TGCGCCAGCAGCTTGTCGACAGGAAGAGATGAAAAACTGTTTTTT.